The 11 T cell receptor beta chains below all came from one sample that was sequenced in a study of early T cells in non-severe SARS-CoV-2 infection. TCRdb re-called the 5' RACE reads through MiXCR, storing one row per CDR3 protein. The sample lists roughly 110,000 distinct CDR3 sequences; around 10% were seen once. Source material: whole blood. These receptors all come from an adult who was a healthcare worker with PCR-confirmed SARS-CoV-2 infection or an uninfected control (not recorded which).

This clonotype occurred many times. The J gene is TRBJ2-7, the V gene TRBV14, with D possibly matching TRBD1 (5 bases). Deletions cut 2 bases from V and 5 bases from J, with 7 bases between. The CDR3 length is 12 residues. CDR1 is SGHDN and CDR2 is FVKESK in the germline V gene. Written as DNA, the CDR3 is TGTGCCAGCAGCCAATCAGGGAACGAGCAGTACTTC. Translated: CASSQSGNEQYF.

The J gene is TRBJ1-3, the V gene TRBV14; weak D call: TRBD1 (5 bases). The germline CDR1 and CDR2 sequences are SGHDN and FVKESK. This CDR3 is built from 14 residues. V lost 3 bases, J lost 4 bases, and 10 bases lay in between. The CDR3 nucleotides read TGTGCCAGCAGCCACACCCGGACAGGAAACACCATATATTTT. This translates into CASSHTRTGNTIYF. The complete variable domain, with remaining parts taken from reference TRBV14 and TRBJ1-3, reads EAGVTQFPSHSVIEKGQTVTLRCDPISGHDNLYWYRRVMGKEIKFLLHFVKESKQDESGMPNNRFLAERTGGTYSTLKVQPAELEDSGVYFCASSHTRTGNTIYFGEGSWLTVV.

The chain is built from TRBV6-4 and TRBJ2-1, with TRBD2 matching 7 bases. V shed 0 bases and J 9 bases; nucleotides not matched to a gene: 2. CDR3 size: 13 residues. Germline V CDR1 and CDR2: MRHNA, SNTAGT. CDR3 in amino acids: CASSDSPSGEQFF. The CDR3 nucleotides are TGTGCCAGCAGTGACTCCCCTAGCGGTGAGCAGTTCTTC.

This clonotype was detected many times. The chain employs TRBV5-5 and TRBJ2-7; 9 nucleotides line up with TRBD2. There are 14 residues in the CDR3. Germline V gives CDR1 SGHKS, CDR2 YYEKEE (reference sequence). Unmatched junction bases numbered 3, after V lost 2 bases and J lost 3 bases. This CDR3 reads CASSFQAGGYEQYF. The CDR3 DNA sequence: TGTGCCAGCAGCTTCCAAGCGGGAGGCTACGAGCAGTACTTC.

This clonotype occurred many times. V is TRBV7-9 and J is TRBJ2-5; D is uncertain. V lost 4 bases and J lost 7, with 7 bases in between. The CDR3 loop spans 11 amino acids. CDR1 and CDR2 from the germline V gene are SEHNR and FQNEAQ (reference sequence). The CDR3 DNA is TGTGCCAGCAGCTCGGAAACGACCCAGTACTTC. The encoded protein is CASSSETTQYF.

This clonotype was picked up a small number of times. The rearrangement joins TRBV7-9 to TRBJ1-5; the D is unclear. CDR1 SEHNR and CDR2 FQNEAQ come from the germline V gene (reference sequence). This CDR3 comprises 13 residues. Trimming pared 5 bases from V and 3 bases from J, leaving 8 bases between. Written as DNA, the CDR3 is TGTGCCAGCAGCGACGGGCCCAATCAGCCCCAGCATTTT. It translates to CASSDGPNQPQHF.

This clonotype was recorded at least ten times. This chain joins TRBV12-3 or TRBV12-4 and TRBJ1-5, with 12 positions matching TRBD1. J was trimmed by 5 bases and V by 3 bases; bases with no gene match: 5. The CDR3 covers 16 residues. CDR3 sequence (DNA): TGTGCCAGCAGTTTCCGGGACAGGGGGCCTGATCAGCCCCAGCATTTT. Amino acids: CASSFRDRGPDQPQHF.

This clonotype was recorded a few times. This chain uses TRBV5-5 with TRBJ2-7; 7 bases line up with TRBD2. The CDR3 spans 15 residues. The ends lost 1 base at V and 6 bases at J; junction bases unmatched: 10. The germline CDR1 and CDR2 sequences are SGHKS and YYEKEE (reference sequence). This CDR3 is CASSLLWEGPFEQYF. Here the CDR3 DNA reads TGTGCCAGCAGCTTGTTGTGGGAGGGGCCTTTCGAGCAGTACTTC.

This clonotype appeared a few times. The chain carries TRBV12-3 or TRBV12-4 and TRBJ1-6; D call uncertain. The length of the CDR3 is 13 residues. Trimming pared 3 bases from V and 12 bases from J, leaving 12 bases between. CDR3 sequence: CASSLGAGKPLHF. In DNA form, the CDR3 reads TGTGCCAGCAGTTTGGGCGCTGGGAAACCCCTCCACTTT.

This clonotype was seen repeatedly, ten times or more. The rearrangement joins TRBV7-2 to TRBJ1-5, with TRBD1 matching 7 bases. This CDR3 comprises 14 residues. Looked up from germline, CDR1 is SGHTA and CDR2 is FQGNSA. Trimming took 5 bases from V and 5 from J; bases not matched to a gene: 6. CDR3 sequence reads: CASSITGVDQPQHF. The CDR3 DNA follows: TGTGCCAGCAGCATAACAGGGGTAGATCAGCCCCAGCATTTT.

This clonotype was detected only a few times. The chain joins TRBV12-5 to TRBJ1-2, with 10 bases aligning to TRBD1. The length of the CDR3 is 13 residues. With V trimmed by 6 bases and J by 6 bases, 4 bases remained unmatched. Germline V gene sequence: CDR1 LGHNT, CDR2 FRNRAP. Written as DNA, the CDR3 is TGTGCTAGTGGGGCCGGGACAGGGGATGGCTACACCTTC. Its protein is CASGAGTGDGYTF.